The present entry profiles one T cell receptor (beta chain) with its context. Its antigen is unknown. The sample belongs to a study of human CD8 memory T cell subsets. General observations from the study: From the Chao1 estimates, stem-like memory T cells appeared to be more diverse than precursor exhausted T cells. This study determined the sequences of T cell receptor beta chains and of no other chains.

Per subset, duplicate vials of about 150,000 sorted CD8+ T cells supplied RNA. UMI-labeled 5' RACE was used, and it produced the TCR beta libraries. TCRdb re-called the 5' RACE reads and shows each CDR3 protein once, DNA omitted. The listing contains some 11,000 distinct CDR3 sequences. Germline V gives CDR1 SGHRS, CDR2 YFSETQ. The CDR3 is 16 residues long. Sequencing was carried out using CD8+ T cells from PBMCs. V is TRBV5-1 and J is TRBJ1-1; TCRdb returns TRBD1, unconfirmable since there is no DNA. The source of this sequence is a human donor in good health. The CDR3 protein is CASSLLLGGMGTEAFF.